A selection of T cell receptor beta chains follows, all from one sample in a study of T cells in Graves' hyperthyroidism and ophthalmopathy. One entry per CDR3 protein, called by TCRdb with MiXCR from the multiplex PCR reads. The sample records 350,000 or so distinct CDR3 sequences, 15% to 20% being singletons. Material: blood. The receptors stem from a woman in her fifties or sixties with Graves' hyperthyroidism. Both conserved end residues are part of each CDR3. D genes are given only for firm matches. The size field is filled for only some rows; it gives once, few, many or a size class.

>.|TRBV3-1|few|TRBJ2-3|17
CASRSDRRRGNTDTQYF
TGTGCCAGCAGGTCTGACAGGAGGCGGGGGAACACAGATACGCAGTATTTT
>.|TRBV18|many|TRBJ1-1|15
CASSPDRYMNTEAFF
TGTGCCAGCTCACCAGACAGGTACATGAACACTGAAGCTTTCTTT
>.|TRBV7-2|.|TRBJ2-7|14
CASSSSGSTYEQYF
TGTGCCAGCAGCTCCAGCGGGTCAACCTACGAGCAGTACTTC
>TRBD1|TRBV20-1|few|TRBJ1-1|12
CSADRGGSEAFF
TGCAGTGCGGACAGGGGTGGGTCTGAAGCTTTCTTT
>.|TRBV19|few|TRBJ1-1|13
CASGTAQNTEAFF
TGTGCCAGCGGGACGGCCCAGAACACTGAAGCTTTCTTT
>TRBD1|TRBV29-1|few|TRBJ1-1|14
CSDGIERDSRLAFF
TGCAGCGACGGTATAGAAAGGGACAGTCGGTTGGCTTTCTTT
>.|TRBV12-5|.|TRBJ2-2|12
CASGLNTGELFF
TGTGCTAGTGGCCTCAACACCGGGGAGCTGTTTTTT
>TRBD2|TRBV5-1|many|TRBJ2-3|15
CASSGTLLGTDTQYF
TGCGCCAGTAGCGGGACTCTCCTCGGCACAGATACGCAGTATTTT
>.|TRBV6-2/TRBV6-3|once|TRBJ1-1|12
CASTATGTEAFF
TGTGCCAGCACCGCGACTGGTACTGAAGCTTTCTTT
>.|TRBV12-3/TRBV12-4|many|TRBJ2-3|17
CASSPPGIAGSGGTQYF
TGTGCCAGCAGTCCTCCGGGGATAGCGGGTTCAGGGGGTACGCAGTATTTT
>TRBD2|TRBV20-1|few|TRBJ2-5|12
CSPGPSGETQYF
TGCTCCCCCGGGCCTAGCGGAGAGACCCAGTACTTC
>.|TRBV7-9|few|TRBJ2-3|14
CASSLEGGADTQYF
TGTGCCAGCAGCTTAGAGGGGGGGGCAGATACGCAGTATTTT
>.|TRBV5-1|.|TRBJ2-7|15
CASSLYSREDYEQYF
TGCGCCAGCAGCTTGTACTCTAGGGAAGACTACGAGCAGTACTTC
>.|TRBV12-3/TRBV12-4|few|TRBJ1-5|14
CASSLGAGHQPQHF
TGTGCCAGCAGTTTAGGGGCAGGGCATCAGCCCCAGCATTTT
>TRBD2|TRBV11-2|many|TRBJ2-1|17
CASSLLGGGDKRNEQFF
TGTGCCAGCAGCTTATTGGGGGGGGGAGACAAGAGGAATGAGCAGTTCTTC
>.|TRBV28|.|TRBJ2-7|14
CASSPPGLIIEQYF
TGTGCCAGCAGCCCACCGGGATTAATTATCGAGCAGTACTTC
>TRBD1|TRBV10-3|.|TRBJ1-2|12
CAIKTGYYGYTF
TGTGCCATAAAGACAGGGTACTATGGCTACACCTTC
>.|TRBV5-1|many|TRBJ1-1|15
CASSLTRVTGTEAFF
TGCGCCAGCAGCCTTACTAGGGTTACGGGGACTGAAGCTTTCTTT
>.|TRBV29-1|.|TRBJ2-2|12
CSVVGDTGELFF
TGCAGCGTTGTAGGGGATACCGGGGAGCTGTTTTTT
>.|TRBV3-1|many|TRBJ2-3|16
CASSQRRGESADTQYF
TGTGCCAGCAGCCAGAGGAGGGGGGAGTCCGCAGATACGCAGTATTTT
>.|TRBV7-9|few|TRBJ1-1|15
CASSLSGGGHTEAFF
TGTGCCAGCAGCTTATCGGGGGGAGGGCACACTGAAGCTTTCTTT
>.|TRBV11-2|few|TRBJ2-2|15
CASSLEFLGPGELFF
TGTGCCAGCAGCTTAGAATTTCTCGGGCCCGGGGAGCTGTTTTTT
>.|TRBV29-1|few|TRBJ1-1|10
CSVEEGWAFF
TGCAGCGTTGAAGAGGGTTGGGCTTTCTTT
>.|TRBV7-6|.|TRBJ2-7|16
CASSLTPEGLSYEQYF
TGTGCCAGCAGCCTCACGCCCGAGGGACTCTCCTACGAGCAGTACTTC
>TRBD2|TRBV19|few|TRBJ2-1|15
CASSIGGRGVREQFF
TGTGCCAGTAGTATAGGCGGGCGGGGGGTCAGGGAGCAGTTCTTC
>TRBD1|TRBV6-1|many|TRBJ2-5|13
CASTRTGGETQYF
TGTGCCAGCACCCGGACAGGGGGGGAGACCCAGTACTTC
>TRBD2|TRBV5-1|.|TRBJ2-1|15
CASSLVSGRNNEQFF
TGCGCCAGCAGCTTGGTTAGCGGGAGAAACAATGAGCAGTTCTTC
>.|TRBV12-3/TRBV12-4|many|TRBJ2-7|12
CASSLPRGEQYF
TGTGCCAGCAGCCTCCCTCGGGGCGAGCAGTACTTC
>.|TRBV5-1|.|TRBJ2-3|15
CASSLAIESTDTQYF
TGCGCCAGCAGCTTGGCTATAGAAAGCACAGATACGCAGTATTTT
>.|TRBV7-9|.|TRBJ2-1|17
CASSGTRGGSAYNEQFF
TGTGCCAGCAGCGGGACCCGGGGTGGAAGTGCGTACAATGAGCAGTTCTTC
>.|TRBV11-2|many|TRBJ2-1|18
CASSLEALPVWSYNEQFF
TGTGCCAGCAGCTTAGAAGCGCTCCCGGTTTGGTCCTACAATGAGCAGTTCTTC
>TRBD2|TRBV5-4|.|TRBJ2-1|16
CASSRETSGGRGEQFF
TGTGCCAGCAGCCGCGAGACTAGCGGGGGGCGAGGTGAGCAGTTCTTC
>.|TRBV6-1|.|TRBJ1-5|16
CASSPPPGAGNQPQHF
TGTGCCAGCAGCCCGCCTCCCGGTGCGGGCAATCAGCCCCAGCATTTT
>TRBD1|TRBV20-1|many|TRBJ1-1|15
CSAGSKGQGDTEAFF
TGCAGTGCTGGATCTAAGGGACAGGGAGACACTGAAGCTTTCTTT
>.|TRBV11-2|many|TRBJ1-1|12
CASSLDLTAAFF
TGTGCCAGCAGCTTAGATCTAACAGCAGCTTTCTTT
>.|TRBV7-8|many|TRBJ1-1|12
CASSLGGDEAFF
TGTGCCAGCAGCTTAGGGGGCGATGAAGCTTTCTTT
>.|TRBV7-9|.|TRBJ2-1|13
CASSLRLGDEQFF
TGTGCCAGCAGCTTACGTCTGGGGGATGAGCAGTTCTTC
>TRBD1|TRBV5-6|.|TRBJ2-1|15
CASSHTGTGGNEQFF
TGTGCCAGCAGCCACACCGGGACAGGGGGCAATGAGCAGTTCTTC
>.|TRBV7-9|.|TRBJ2-5|14
CASSLFWGQETQYF
TGTGCCAGCAGCTTATTTTGGGGGCAAGAGACCCAGTACTTC
>TRBD2|TRBV6-1|.|TRBJ2-2|16
CASSAGGGGYTGELFF
TGTGCCAGCAGCGCCGGGGGGGGGGGCTACACCGGGGAGCTGTTTTTT
>.|TRBV6-2/TRBV6-3|few|TRBJ2-4|15
CASSYSGDPHNIQYF
TGTGCCAGCAGTTACTCGGGTGACCCCCACAACATTCAGTACTTC
>TRBD1|TRBV28|.|TRBJ1-1|13
CASSHRGQVEAFF
TGTGCCAGCAGTCACAGGGGGCAAGTTGAAGCTTTCTTT
>.|TRBV6-1|.|TRBJ2-2|17
CASSPIGTGSLTGELFF
TGTGCCAGCAGTCCTATCGGAACAGGGTCGTTAACCGGGGAGCTGTTTTTT
>TRBD1|TRBV9|many|TRBJ1-2|13
CASSAGTGYGYTF
TGTGCCAGCAGCGCCGGGACAGGGTATGGCTACACCTTC
>TRBD2|TRBV5-1|.|TRBJ2-1|16
CASSLVPGLAVNEQFF
TGCGCCAGCAGCTTGGTACCGGGACTAGCGGTTAATGAGCAGTTCTTC
>TRBD1|TRBV5-1|few|TRBJ2-7|13
CASRGTVSYEQYF
TGCGCCAGCAGGGGGACAGTTTCGTACGAGCAGTACTTC
>TRBD1|TRBV11-2|.|TRBJ2-6|18
CASSWTGGSLAGANVLTF
TGTGCCAGCAGCTGGACAGGGGGAAGTCTAGCTGGGGCCAACGTCCTGACTTTC
>TRBD1|TRBV9|.|TRBJ2-3|15
CASSAQGVSGGTQYF
TGTGCCAGCAGCGCACAGGGGGTGTCAGGGGGTACGCAGTATTTT
>.|TRBV11-2|.|TRBJ2-7|11
CASSLEYEQYF
TGTGCCAGCAGCTTAGAATACGAGCAGTACTTC
>.|TRBV18|many|TRBJ1-1|16
CASSPIHPFTHTEAFF
TGTGCCAGCTCACCAATTCATCCTTTCACCCACACTGAAGCTTTCTTT
>.|TRBV18|few|TRBJ2-4|16
CASSPVQGLTKNIQYF
TGTGCCAGCTCACCTGTCCAGGGCTTGACCAAAAACATTCAGTACTTC